The subject of this entry is one T cell receptor (beta chain). This entry is derived from a study of control samples from healthy donors and cancer patients. Measured with immunoSEQ multiplex PCR; TCRdb has only the in-frame clones, and not every one. The sample records 150,000 to 200,000 clones, over 85% being singletons. Germline-derived CDR1 and CDR2 are SGHRS and YFSETQ. The CDR3 is 13 residues long. Trimming left V 4 bases short and J 8 bases short, with 15 bases between. Sequencing was done on a sample of blood. The sequence was collected from a man aged 18 to 30 in good health. The chain couples TRBV5-1 to TRBJ1-2; perhaps TRBD1 as D (5 bases). The CDR3 loop is CASSQGREWGYTF. Written as DNA, the CDR3 is TGCGCCAGCAGCCAGGGCAGGGAGTGGGGCTACACCTTC.